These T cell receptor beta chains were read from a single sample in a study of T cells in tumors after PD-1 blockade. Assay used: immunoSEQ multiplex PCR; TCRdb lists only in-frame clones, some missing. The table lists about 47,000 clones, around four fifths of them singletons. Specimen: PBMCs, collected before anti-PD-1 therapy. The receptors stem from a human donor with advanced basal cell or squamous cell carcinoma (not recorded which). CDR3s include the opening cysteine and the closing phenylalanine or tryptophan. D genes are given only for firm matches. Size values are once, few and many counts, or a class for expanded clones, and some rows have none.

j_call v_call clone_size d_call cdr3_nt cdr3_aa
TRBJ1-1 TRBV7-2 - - TGTGCCAGCAGCTGGGGGTCGATCCCCACTGAAGCTTTCTTT CASSWGSIPTEAFF
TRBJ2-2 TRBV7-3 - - TGTGCCAGCAGCTCCCAACCAATCGCGAACACCGGGGAGCTGTTTTTT CASSSQPIANTGELFF
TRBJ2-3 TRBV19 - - TGTGCCAGTAAAGAACAGGGTGGCACAGATACGCAGTATTTT CASKEQGGTDTQYF
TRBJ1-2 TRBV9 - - TGTGCCAGCAGCGTAGCGGTGGGTCGGGACTATGGCTACACCTTC CASSVAVGRDYGYTF
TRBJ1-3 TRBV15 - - TGTGCCACCAGCAGAGATTTACAGCCTAGTTTATATTTT CATSRDLQPSLYF
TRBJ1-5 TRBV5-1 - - TGCGCCAGCAGCCCGGCCACAGGCGCGGGCCAGCCCCAGCATTTT CASSPATGAGQPQHF
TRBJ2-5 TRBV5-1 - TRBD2 TGCGCCAGCAGCCCTCGATCTAGCGGGGTAGAGACCCAGTACTTC CASSPRSSGVETQYF
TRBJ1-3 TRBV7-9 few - TGTGCCAGCACCCCAACCGGCGGGTATTCTGGAAACACCATATATTTT CASTPTGGYSGNTIYF
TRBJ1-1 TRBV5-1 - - TGCGCCAGCAGCCAAGGACGGACCATGAACACTGAAGCTTTCTTT CASSQGRTMNTEAFF
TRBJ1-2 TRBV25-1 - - TGTGCCACCTCCAAAGGGGTAGGGTATGGCTACACCTTC CATSKGVGYGYTF
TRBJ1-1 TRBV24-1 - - TGTGCCACCAGTGACCCGGCAATCACTGAAGCTTTCTTT CATSDPAITEAFF
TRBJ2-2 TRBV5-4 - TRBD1 TGTGCCAGCAGAAATCGGGGACAGACGTTCGCGAACACCGGGGAGCTGTTTTTT CASRNRGQTFANTGELFF
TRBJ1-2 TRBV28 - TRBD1 TGTGCCAGCAGTCCCCTCCTCGACGGGACAGGTTATGGCTACACCTTC CASSPLLDGTGYGYTF
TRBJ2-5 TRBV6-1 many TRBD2 TGTGCCAGCAGTGAGGGGACTAGCGGGCCCCAAGAGACCCAGTACTTC CASSEGTSGPQETQYF
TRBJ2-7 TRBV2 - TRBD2 TGTGCCAGCAACACTCTAGCGGGGACCTACGAGCAGTACTTC CASNTLAGTYEQYF
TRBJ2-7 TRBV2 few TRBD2 TGTGCCAGCCGGCCAGGGACTAGCGTGTCTCACGAGCAGTACTTC CASRPGTSVSHEQYF
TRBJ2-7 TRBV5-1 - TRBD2 TGCGCCAGCAGCTTGGGCAGCGGGAGGGCCTTTCACGAGCAGTACTTC CASSLGSGRAFHEQYF
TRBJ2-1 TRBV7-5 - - TGTGCCAGAAGCTTAGTTAGCGGGTTTTACAATGAGCAGTTCTTC CARSLVSGFYNEQFF
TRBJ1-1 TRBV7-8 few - TGTGCGACGACAAGGGAGGTGACCACTGAAGCTTTCTTT CATTREVTTEAFF
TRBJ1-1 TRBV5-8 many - TGTGCCAGCAGCTTGGGGCGGTTAAGGACTGAAGCTTTCTTT CASSLGRLRTEAFF
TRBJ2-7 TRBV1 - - TGCACCAGCAGCCACCTCGTAGCGGGGGGCTTATCCTACGAGCAGTACTTC CTSSHLVAGGLSYEQYF
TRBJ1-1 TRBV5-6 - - TGTGCCAGCAGCCAGCCTACGGGGATCTACACTGAAGCTTTCTTT CASSQPTGIYTEAFF
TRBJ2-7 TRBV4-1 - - TGCGCCAGCAGCCAAGATCAGGGCTACGAGCAGTACTTC CASSQDQGYEQYF
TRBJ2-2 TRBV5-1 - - TGCGCCAGCAGCTTGTTCAACCAGAACACCGGGGAGCTGTTTTTT CASSLFNQNTGELFF
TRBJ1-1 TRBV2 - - TGTGCCAGCAGTGAAGCTACAACAGTCAACACTGAAGCTTTCTTT CASSEATTVNTEAFF
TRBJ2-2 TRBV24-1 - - TGTGCCACCAGTGATTTGGAGGGTCACGGGGAGCTGTTTTTT CATSDLEGHGELFF
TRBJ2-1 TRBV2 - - TGTGCCAGCAGTGAAGCGCTGGACTTTTTGGGCACCCGCCTCGGCTACAATGAGCAGTTCTTC CASSEALDFLGTRLGYNEQFF
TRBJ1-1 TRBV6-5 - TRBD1 TGTGCCAGCAGTCTCAGGGGGCACACTGAAGCTTTCTTT CASSLRGHTEAFF
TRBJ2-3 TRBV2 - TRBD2 TGTGCCAGTCGAGGGGAGGGACTAGCGGGAGATACGCAGTATTTT CASRGEGLAGDTQYF
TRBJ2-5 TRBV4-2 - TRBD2 TGTGCCAGCAGCCATCGGGCGGGGGGGCTGGAGACCCAGTACTTC CASSHRAGGLETQYF
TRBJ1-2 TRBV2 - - TGTGCCAGCAGTGACGAGGGCCCTGGCTACACCTTC CASSDEGPGYTF
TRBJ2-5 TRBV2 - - TGTGCCAGTACGGGGCGCCTCCGGGGGGAGACCCAGTACTTC CASTGRLRGETQYF
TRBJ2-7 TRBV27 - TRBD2 TGTGCCAGCAGACGACTAGCGGGAGCGGGGGAGCAGTACTTC CASRRLAGAGEQYF
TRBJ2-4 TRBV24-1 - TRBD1 TGTGCCACCAGTGATTCAGACAGGGGAAACATTCAGTACTTC CATSDSDRGNIQYF
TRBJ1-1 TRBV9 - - TGTGCCAGCAGCTCCTCGGGGGGGGCAGGCACTGAAGCTTTCTTT CASSSSGGAGTEAFF
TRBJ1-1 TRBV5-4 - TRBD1 TGTGCCAGCAGCTCAATGGACAGGGGCGCTGAAGCTTTCTTT CASSSMDRGAEAFF
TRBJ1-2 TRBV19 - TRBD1 TGTGCCAGTAGTAGGGGACAGGGGAATGGCTACACCTTC CASSRGQGNGYTF
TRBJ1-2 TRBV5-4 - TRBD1 TGTGCCAGCAGCTTGGTGTCGGGCAGGGGGCGAAACTATGGCTACACCTTC CASSLVSGRGRNYGYTF
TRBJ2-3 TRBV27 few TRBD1 TGTGCCAGCAGACAGGGGTCGTGGACCACAGGGGTCACAGATACGCAGTATTTT CASRQGSWTTGVTDTQYF
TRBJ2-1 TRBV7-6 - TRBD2 TGTGCCAGCAGCTTAATGAGCGGGAGAAACGGCGTCGATGAGCAGTTCTTC CASSLMSGRNGVDEQFF
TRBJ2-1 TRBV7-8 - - TGTGCCAGCAGCTTAGAGTTGCATGAGCAGTTCTTC CASSLELHEQFF
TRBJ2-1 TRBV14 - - TGTGCCAGCAGCTCCAGACAGGCCTACAATGAGCAGTTCTTC CASSSRQAYNEQFF
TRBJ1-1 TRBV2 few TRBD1 TGTGCCAGACGTGGGACAGGGGGGAATCTTGAAGCTTTCTTT CARRGTGGNLEAFF
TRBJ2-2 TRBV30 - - TGTGCCTGGAGTGTACGAAGAGATAAGGCCGGGGAGCTGTTTTTT CAWSVRRDKAGELFF
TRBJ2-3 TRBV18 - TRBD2 TGTGCCAGCTCAACAACTAGCGGGGGGGCGGATACGCAGTATTTT CASSTTSGGADTQYF
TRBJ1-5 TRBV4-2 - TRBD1 TGTGCCAGCAGCACAGACAGGGGACAGCCCCAGCATTTT CASSTDRGQPQHF
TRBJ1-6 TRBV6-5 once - TGTGCCAGCAGTTACTCGATAGGGTCGAATTCACCCCTCCACTTT CASSYSIGSNSPLHF
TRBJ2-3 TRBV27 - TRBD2 TGTGCCAGCAGTTTATTTCCAGGGAGGGGCACAGATACGCAGTATTTT CASSLFPGRGTDTQYF
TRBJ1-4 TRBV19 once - TGTGCCAGTAGTTATGCGAGGGGTGAAAAACTGTTTTTT CASSYARGEKLFF